The entry below describes one TCR beta chain. Antigen unknown. This sample was taken from a study of blood T cells in healthy people across ages. Per germline, CDR1 SQVTM and CDR2 ANQGSEA. This CDR3 comprises 11 residues. V lost 1 base and J lost 15, with 13 bases in between. Notes on the study in general: The CMV status of each donor remained undetermined, and this could have confounded shifts in expanded clonotypes. PBMC samples, being unsorted, prevented any conclusive comparison of naive and antigen-experienced cells.

The authors ran a second PCR of roughly 6 to 12 cycles using a sample-barcoded 5' primer and a J-beta primer mix. TCRdb processed the 5' RACE reads anew with MiXCR; each CDR3 protein has one entry. The table lists approximately 800,000 distinct CDR3 sequences, about 59% of them singletons. The clonotype comes from a man aged 25 to 45 in good health. The source material was blood. The J gene is TRBJ2-1, the V gene TRBV29-1; the D call may be TRBD1 or TRBD2 (6 bases each). The CDR3 is CSVEGGAVRFF. In DNA form, the CDR3 reads TGCAGCGTTGAAGGGGGGGCCGTGAGGTTCTTC.